Presented here are 25 T cell receptor beta chains from one specimen sequenced in a study of blood T cell repertoires in COVID-19. TCRdb keeps only in-frame clones here, not all; method: immunoSEQ multiplex PCR. The sample has under 300,000 clones, about 85% seen once; the top ten hold about 6.3%. The sample was PBMCs or T cells enriched from blood (not recorded which). The source is a woman in her thirties with acute COVID-19.

This rearrangement joins TRBV4-1 to TRBJ2-1, with 11 bases lining up with TRBD2. This CDR3 is built from 19 residues. J lost 1 base, V lost 1 base, and 9 bases had no gene match. Germline lookup yields CDR1 MGHRA and CDR2 YSYEKL. The chain's CDR3 is CASSQVTSGSFGSYNEQFF. The CDR3, as DNA: TGCGCCAGCAGCCAAGTAACTAGCGGGAGTTTCGGTTCCTACAATGAGCAGTTCTTC.

The chain has TRBV13 and TRBJ2-3; the match to TRBD2 covers 8 bases. V trimming: 2 bases; J trimming: 2 bases; junction bases outside the gene matches: 6. The germline V gene has CDR1 PRHDT and CDR2 FYEKMQ (reference sequence). The CDR3 loop spans 16 amino acids. CDR3 in DNA: TGTGCCAGCAGCTTATTGGCACTAGCGGACACAGATACGCAGTATTTT. Encoded protein: CASSLLALADTDTQYF.

This chain uses TRBV7-9 with TRBJ1-6, with D possibly TRBD1 on 6 matching bases. Trimming took off 1 base at V and 5 bases at J, with 6 bases between the two ends. This CDR3 has 14 residues. The germline gives CDR1 SEHNR, CDR2 FQNEAQ (reference sequence). The CDR3 loop reads CASSLGGHNSPLHF. CDR3 nucleotide sequence: TGTGCCAGCAGCTTAGGGGGGCATAATTCACCCCTCCACTTT.

The chain is built from TRBV9 and TRBJ2-7; possibly TRBD2 for D (6 bases). The CDR3 consists of 14 residues. The germline gives CDR1 SGDLS, CDR2 YYNGEE. V lost 1 base to trimming and J lost 4 bases, with 12 bases between them. In DNA, the CDR3 is TGTGCCAGCAGCGTATTCGGGAGTCCGTACGAGCAGTACTTC. It yields the protein CASSVFGSPYEQYF.

The chain links TRBV7-2 to TRBJ1-2; perhaps TRBD1 as D (6 bases). Between the trimmed V and J ends, which lost 7 bases and 4 bases, there was a span of 16 bases. Germline V gene sequence: CDR1 SGHTA, CDR2 FQGNSA. The CDR3 length is 14 residues. This CDR3 is CASTPTGNIYGYTF. CDR3 DNA sequence: TGTGCCAGCACCCCGACAGGAAACATCTATGGCTACACCTTC.

V and J are TRBV7-9 and TRBJ1-4; D ambiguous. This CDR3 has 16 amino acids. Trimming removed 5 bases from V and 0 bases from J, with 13 bases in between. Germline V gives CDR1 SEHNR, CDR2 FQNEAQ (reference sequence). CDR3 DNA sequence: TGTGCCAGCAGCCCGGTCCGCAGCGCAACTAATGAAAAACTGTTTTTT. Protein: CASSPVRSATNEKLFF. Looking up the rest from reference TRBV7-9 and TRBJ1-4 gives the full variable domain: DTGVSQNPRHKITKRGQNVTFRCDPISEHNRLYWYRQTLGQGPEFLTYFQNEAQLEKSRLLSDRFSAERPKGSFSTLEIQRTEQGDSAMYLCASSPVRSATNEKLFFGSGTQLSVL.

The V and J genes are TRBV10-3 and TRBJ2-2, with a possible D match to TRBD2 (5 bases). Germline V lookup: CDR1 ENHRY, CDR2 SYGVKD. The CDR3 contains 15 residues. V was pared by 8 bases and J by 4 bases, with 17 bases between. Here the CDR3 DNA reads TGTGCCATCCAAGAGAGTGACGGGGTCACCGGGGAGCTGTTTTTT. Its translation: CAIQESDGVTGELFF.

The V call is TRBV5-1, the J call TRBJ2-1, with D possibly matching TRBD2 (6 bases). CDR3 length: 14 residues. Trimming took 4 bases from V and 7 from J, leaving 15 bases between them. Germline lookup yields CDR1 SGHRS and CDR2 YFSETQ. The CDR3 is CASSPGRAGNEQFF. For the CDR3, the DNA is TGCGCCAGCAGCCCGGGAAGGGCGGGGAATGAGCAGTTCTTC.

Only one count was recorded for this clone. The rearrangement uses TRBV7-6 and TRBJ1-2; 9 bases line up with TRBD1. The junction had 14 bases not matched to a gene; V was cut back by 2 bases and J by 4 bases. In germline, CDR1 is SGHVS, CDR2 FNYEAQ. The CDR3 is made up of 18 amino acids. In DNA, the CDR3 is TGTGCCAGCAGCTTATTCGTCCCGGGACAGGGAACGGTCTATGGCTACACCTTC. This sequence encodes CASSLFVPGQGTVYGYTF.

This chain uses TRBV11-2 with TRBJ1-3, with D tentatively TRBD1 (5 bases). V was shortened by 5 bases and J by 0 bases, with 14 bases between the two germline ends. The CDR3 spans 16 residues. Germline CDR1 reads SGHAT; CDR2 reads FQNNGV. CDR3 sequence reads: CASSPSDNNSGNTIYF. In DNA form, the CDR3 reads TGTGCCAGCAGCCCCTCGGACAATAACTCTGGAAACACCATATATTTT. The complete variable domain, with remaining parts taken from reference TRBV11-2 and TRBJ1-3, reads EAGVAQSPRYKIIEKRQSVAFWCNPISGHATLYWYQQILGQGPKLLIQFQNNGVVDDSQLPKDRFSAERLKGVDSTLKIQPAKLEDSAVYLCASSPSDNNSGNTIYFGEGSWLTVV.

The chain carries TRBV5-1 and TRBJ2-7, with 9 bases matching TRBD1. This CDR3 spans 15 amino acids. CDR1 is SGHRS, CDR2 YFSETQ, per germline. Unmatched junction bases numbered 12, after V lost 4 bases and J lost 7 bases. CDR3 sequence (DNA): TGCGCCAGCAGCCCGGCCGGGACAGGGTTCGAAGAGCAGTACTTC. Residues: CASSPAGTGFEEQYF.

The J gene is TRBJ1-2, the V gene TRBV3-1 (or the pseudogene TRBV3-2), with D possibly TRBD1 on 6 matching bases. This CDR3 region has 15 residues. Germline V lookup: CDR1 LGHDT, CDR2 YNNKEL (reference sequence). V was trimmed by 1 base and J by 4 bases, leaving 13 bases between them. CDR3 nucleotides: TGTGCCAGCAGCCAAGTGTTCAGGGGCGGCTATGGCTACACCTTC. Protein: CASSQVFRGGYGYTF.

The rearrangement links TRBV7-9 to TRBJ1-1; 9 bases match TRBD1. The length of the CDR3 is 15 residues. The germline gives CDR1 SEHNR, CDR2 FQNEAQ (reference sequence). J gave up 1 base and V 5 bases, and 5 bases lay outside the gene matches. CDR3 sequence (DNA): TGTGCCAGCAGCCTCTGGACAGGGGAGAACACTGAAGCTTTCTTT. The encoded protein is CASSLWTGENTEAFF.

This chain joins TRBV19 and TRBJ2-2; 10 bases are a match to TRBD2. Per germline, CDR1 LNHDA and CDR2 SQIVND (reference sequence). The CDR3 consists of 16 residues. Germline trimming cut 3 bases from V and 4 bases from J; bases unmatched to any gene: 5. CDR3 in amino acids: CASSITLAGSTGELFF. CDR3 DNA: TGTGCCAGTAGTATCACACTAGCGGGAAGCACCGGGGAGCTGTTTTTT.

Concerning this clone: At one end, the junction sequence differs from germline, possibly due to a read error. V usage is TRBV7-7 and J usage is TRBJ2-5; 8 bases map to TRBD2. CDR1 is SSHAT, CDR2 FNYEAQ, per germline (reference sequence). The CDR3 covers 15 residues. The CDR3 coding sequence is TGTGCTAGCAGCCTCCCCGCGGGGGGTAAAGAGACCCAGTACTTC. It codes for CASSLPAGGKETQYF.

V and J are TRBV6-6 and TRBJ2-1, with D perhaps TRBD1 (6 bases). The CDR3 runs to 16 residues. Germline CDR1 and CDR2: MNHNY and SVGAGI (reference sequence). Trimming pared 8 bases from V and 0 bases from J, leaving 17 bases between. CDR3: CASRQSGDNSYNEQFF. CDR3 in DNA: TGTGCCAGCCGCCAGTCCGGGGACAACTCCTACAATGAGCAGTTCTTC.

The chain uses TRBV3-1 (or the pseudogene TRBV3-2) and TRBJ1-3; 8 bases fit TRBD1. The CDR3 is made up of 13 amino acids. Germline values: CDR1 LGHDT, CDR2 YNNKEL (reference sequence). With 1 base clipped from V and 9 bases from J, the junction kept 2 bases outside the gene matches. The CDR3 region is CASSQATGGTIYF. The CDR3 DNA sequence: TGTGCCAGCAGCCAAGCCACAGGGGGCACCATATATTTT.

V is TRBV28 and J is TRBJ1-4; TRBD1 matches at 7 bases. The CDR3 totals 15 residues. V trimming: 7 bases; J trimming: 0 bases; junction bases outside the gene matches: 5. Germline loops: CDR1 MDHEN, CDR2 SYDVKM. CDR3 in amino acids: CASIGGDSTNEKLFF. CDR3 DNA sequence: TGTGCCAGCATAGGGGGCGACTCAACTAATGAAAAACTGTTTTTT.

The V and J genes are TRBV3-1 (or the pseudogene TRBV3-2) and TRBJ2-1, with TRBD2 matching over 7 bases. J lost 2 bases, V lost 1 base, and 5 bases had no gene match. This CDR3 spans 16 amino acids. Germline CDR1 reads LGHDT; CDR2 reads YNNKEL (reference sequence). For the CDR3, the DNA is TGTGCCAGCAGCCAAGTGGGGGGGGGAGCCTACAATGAGCAGTTCTTC. This encodes CASSQVGGGAYNEQFF.

Notes on this clone: The junction does not match germline at one end; this may be a read error. The chain is built from TRBV7-9 and TRBJ2-7; 7 nucleotides align to TRBD2. CDR1 and CDR2 (germline): SEHNR, FQNEAQ (reference sequence). The length of the CDR3 is 15 residues. For the CDR3, the DNA is TGTGCCAGCAGCTTGGGGGGGACCGTCTCCTACAAGCAGTACTTC. It is translated as CASSLGGTVSYKQYF.

The J gene is TRBJ2-1, the V gene TRBV5-1; 10 bases line up with TRBD2. V lost 4 bases, J lost 0 bases, and 4 bases stayed unmatched. Germline values: CDR1 SGHRS, CDR2 YFSETQ. The CDR3 is made up of 16 amino acids. Here the CDR3 reads CASSLSGRASYNEQFF. CDR3 DNA sequence: TGCGCCAGCAGCCTGAGCGGGAGGGCCTCCTACAATGAGCAGTTCTTC.

The chain uses TRBV6-5 and TRBJ1-1; maybe TRBD1 (6 bases). The CDR3 length is 14 residues. V dropped 8 bases and J dropped 0 bases, with 13 bases sitting between them. Germline values: CDR1 MNHEY, CDR2 SVGAGI. CDR3 residues: CASANRAMNTEAFF. The CDR3 DNA sequence: TGTGCCAGCGCTAACAGGGCCATGAACACTGAAGCTTTCTTT.

V gene TRBV6-5 combines with J gene TRBJ1-2, with D possibly being TRBD1 (5 bases). The V end was cut by 7 bases, the J end by 1 base, with 10 bases between. Germline V gives CDR1 MNHEY, CDR2 SVGAGI. The CDR3 runs to 13 residues. The CDR3 reads CASNSGGNYGYTF. CDR3 sequence (DNA): TGTGCCAGCAACTCGGGGGGTAACTATGGCTACACCTTC.

This sequence joins TRBV9 and TRBJ1-2; TRBD1 matches at 8 bases. J was trimmed by 7 bases and V by 6 bases; bases with no gene match: 5. The V gene's germline CDR1 is SGDLS and CDR2 YYNGEE. The CDR3 has 12 residues. The CDR3 sequence: CASTTRGLGYTF. The DNA of the CDR3 is TGTGCCAGCACTACCAGGGGGCTTGGCTACACCTTC.

The chain joins TRBV10-1 to TRBJ2-4; D call uncertain. Trimming pared 8 bases from V and 2 bases from J, leaving 19 bases between. The CDR3 consists of 16 residues. Germline loops: CDR1 WNHNN, CDR2 SYGVQD (reference sequence). CDR3 sequence (DNA): TGCGCCAGCCGGAGAGCTGGCTCTCGCACCAAAAACATTCAGTACTTC. This gives the protein CASRRAGSRTKNIQYF.